The 17 T cell receptor beta chains given below trace back to one sample, sequenced in a study of T cell changes during pregnancy in multiple sclerosis. Using immunoSEQ multiplex PCR, the repertoire was profiled, and TCRdb retains in-frame clones only, with some absent. This table holds just under 45,000 clones, 96% found once. Sequences were derived from peripheral blood, sampled in the second trimester of pregnancy. The receptors shown here come from a female donor with multiple sclerosis, enrolled in a pregnancy study.

The J gene is TRBJ1-1, the V gene TRBV6-5; the match to TRBD1 covers 7 bases. Looked up from germline, CDR1 is MNHEY and CDR2 is SVGAGI. The CDR3 is 13 residues long. With 6 bases clipped from V and 3 bases from J, the junction kept 4 bases outside the gene matches. The CDR3 loop is CASSRQGYTEAFF. The CDR3 DNA reads as TGTGCCAGCAGCCGACAGGGCTACACTGAAGCTTTCTTT.

The chain has TRBV2 and TRBJ1-6; possible D gene TRBD1, 5 bases. Germline loops: CDR1 SNHLY, CDR2 FYNNEI. There are 18 residues in the CDR3. V lost 4 bases and J lost 5, with 21 bases in between. The DNA of the CDR3 is TGTGCCAGCAGTGTATCTGGGGCGGGACTATTGAATAATTCACCCCTCCACTTT. Its translation: CASSVSGAGLLNNSPLHF.

The V gene is TRBV15, the J gene TRBJ1-4; D is undetermined. Per germline, CDR1 LNHNV and CDR2 YYDKDF (reference sequence). The CDR3 sequence is 13 residues long. The V and J ends lost 3 bases and 0 bases respectively, with 2 bases between them. The CDR3 DNA follows: TGTGCCACCAGCAGCTCAACTAATGAAAAACTGTTTTTT. Translated, it gives CATSSSTNEKLFF.

This rearrangement joins TRBV19 to TRBJ1-5, with 11 bases aligning to TRBD1. There are 18 residues in the CDR3. Germline V gene data show CDR1 as LNHDA and CDR2 as SQIVND (reference sequence). After removal of 5 bases from V and 0 bases from J, the junction contained 9 bases not matched to a gene. The CDR3 sequence: CASSPLRTGGYSNQPQHF. The CDR3 DNA is TGTGCCAGTAGTCCCCTAAGGACAGGGGGCTATAGCAATCAGCCCCAGCATTTT.

The V gene is TRBV4-1, the J gene TRBJ2-7, with 14 bases fitting TRBD2. The V segment lost 8 bases and the J segment 4 bases; nucleotides outside the gene matches: 7. This CDR3 region has 15 residues. Germline loops: CDR1 MGHRA, CDR2 YSYEKL. The CDR3 loop is CASSQGLAGVYEQYF. CDR3 bases: TGCGCCAGCTCTCAGGGACTAGCGGGGGTATACGAGCAGTACTTC.

This rearrangement joins TRBV13 to TRBJ2-7, with a tentative D call TRBD2 (5 bases). Germline CDR1 and CDR2: PRHDT and FYEKMQ (reference sequence). V lost 5 bases and J lost 3, with 8 bases in between. The CDR3 has 12 amino acids. This CDR3 reads CASSRRDYEQYF. DNA for the CDR3: TGTGCCAGCAGCCGCCGGGACTACGAGCAGTACTTC.

The genes are TRBV6-5 and TRBJ2-7, with TRBD2 matching over 7 bases. The CDR3 is 13 amino acids. CDR1 is MNHEY and CDR2 is SVGAGI in the germline V gene. Trimming took 2 bases from V and 7 from J; bases not matched to a gene: 5. The chain's CDR3 is CASSYGGRREQYF. The CDR3 region has the DNA TGTGCCAGCAGTTACGGCGGGAGAAGGGAGCAGTACTTC.

J is TRBJ2-1 and V is TRBV7-8; 8 bases agree with TRBD2. CDR3 length equals 14 residues. Germline V gene lookup returns CDR1 SGHVS and CDR2 FQNEAQ. Unmatched junction bases numbered 12, after V lost 5 bases and J lost 12 bases. In DNA form, the CDR3 reads TGTGCCAGCAGCCAGGGACTAGGTGGCGTAGGGCAGTTCTTC. As protein: CASSQGLGGVGQFF. Drawing the rest from reference TRBV7-8 and TRBJ2-1, the complete variable domain is GAGVSQSPRYKVAKRGQDVALRCDPISGHVSLFWYQQALGQGPEFLTYFQNEAQLDKSGLPSDRFFAERPEGSVSTLKIQRTQQEDSAVYLCASSQGLGGVGQFFGPGTRLTVL.

The V and J genes are TRBV11-1 and TRBJ2-3, with a tentative D call TRBD1 (5 bases). Germline values: CDR1 SGHAT, CDR2 FQDESV (reference sequence). This CDR3 comprises 14 residues. V was pared by 5 bases and J by 2 bases, with 11 bases between. CDR3 protein: CASSIDSFTDTQYF. DNA for the CDR3: TGTGCCAGCAGCATCGACAGTTTCACAGATACGCAGTATTTT. The variable domain in full, with the rest retrieved from reference TRBV11-1 and TRBJ2-3, is EAEVAQSPRYKITEKSQAVAFWCDPISGHATLYWYRQILGQGPELLVQFQDESVVDDSQLPKDRFSAERLKGVDSTLKIQPAELGDSAMYLCASSIDSFTDTQYFGPGTRLTVL.

This clone was seen once. The V gene is TRBV18, the J gene TRBJ2-7; TRBD2 agrees at 7 bases. Germline CDR1 is KGHSH and CDR2 is LQKENI. Losses at the gene ends were 2 bases for V and 3 bases for J; bases not matched to a gene: 1. The CDR3 is 13 residues long. The CDR3 spells CASSPSGGYEQYF. The CDR3 DNA reads TGTGCCAGCTCACCATCGGGAGGCTACGAGCAGTACTTC.

This sequence joins TRBV5-4 and TRBJ2-5; TRBD2 matches 11 bases. The ends lost 2 bases at V and 3 bases at J; junction bases unmatched: 3. Germline values: CDR1 SGHNT, CDR2 YYREEE (reference sequence). CDR3 length: 15 amino acids. CDR3 bases: TGTGCCAGCAGCTTACCGGGACTAGCGGAAGAGACCCAGTACTTC. This translates into CASSLPGLAEETQYF. Full variable domain (rest looked up from reference TRBV5-4 and TRBJ2-5): ETGVTQSPTHLIKTRGQQVTLRCSSQSGHNTVSWYQQALGQGPQFIFQYYREEENGRGNFPPRFSGLQFPNYSSELNVNALELDDSALYLCASSLPGLAEETQYFGPGTRLLVL.

This rearrangement joins TRBV25-1 to TRBJ2-7, with 8 bases matching TRBD2. Germline V lookup: CDR1 MGHDK, CDR2 SYGVNS. The CDR3 covers 13 residues. V lost 7 bases to trimming and J lost 1 base; unmatched junction nucleotides: 3. The CDR3 bases are TGTGCCAGCATTCCTAGCGGGTCCTACGAGCAGTACTTC. Encoded protein: CASIPSGSYEQYF.

This clone has just one count. The chain has TRBV18 and TRBJ1-2; D gene uncertain. CDR1 KGHSH and CDR2 LQKENI come from the germline V gene. Trimming cost V 1 base and J 2 bases, with 11 bases left between them. This CDR3 is 15 amino acids long. The CDR3: CASSPLPDSNYGYTF. CDR3 DNA sequence: TGTGCCAGCTCACCACTGCCAGACTCAAACTATGGCTACACCTTC.

The rearrangement uses TRBV6-5 and TRBJ2-7; TRBD2 aligns across 9 bases. The CDR3 is made up of 15 amino acids. Germline assignment: CDR1 MNHEY and CDR2 SVGAGI. The J segment lost 5 bases and the V segment lost 2 bases, leaving 7 bases of the junction unmatched. The CDR3, as DNA: TGTGCCAGCAGTTACGGGCGGGGGGGCCTGAACGAGCAGTACTTC. Protein: CASSYGRGGLNEQYF.

The chain has TRBV4-3 and TRBJ2-1, with D perhaps TRBD1 (5 bases). V lost 0 bases to trimming and J lost 4 bases, with 10 bases between them. CDR1 and CDR2 (germline): LGHNA, YSLEER. The CDR3 contains 15 residues. CDR3 nucleotide sequence: TGCGCCAGCAGCCAAGAGCCGTCAGGGTACAATGAGCAGTTCTTC. It encodes CASSQEPSGYNEQFF.

The chain is built from TRBV13 and TRBJ1-5, with 11 bases aligning to TRBD1. The V gene's germline CDR1 is PRHDT and CDR2 FYEKMQ (reference sequence). Trimming at V came to 3 bases and at J to 6 bases, leaving 1 base not matched to a gene. The CDR3 extends over 14 amino acids. The DNA of the CDR3 is TGTGCCAGCAGCTTTGGACAGGGGGCTCAGCCCCAGCATTTT. Translation gives CASSFGQGAQPQHF.

The chain has TRBV2 and TRBJ2-5; 8 bases are shared with TRBD1. The CDR3 is made up of 12 amino acids. Trimming took 6 bases from V and 5 from J; bases not matched to a gene: 2. From germline, CDR1 is SNHLY and CDR2 FYNNEI. The CDR3 is CASRRTGETQYF. The CDR3 DNA is TGTGCCAGCAGAAGGACAGGGGAGACCCAGTACTTC.